One sample yielded the 8 T cell receptor beta chains listed below, sequenced in a study of blood T cell repertoires in COVID-19. Sequencing was performed with immunoSEQ multiplex PCR; in TCRdb, only in-frame clones are kept and a portion is missing. Of 200,000 to 250,000 clones in the sample, 65% to 90% were seen once. Sequencing was carried out using peripheral blood. These TCRs come from a man in his fifties with COVID-19, enrolled during active disease.

This clone has more than one count but fewer than ten. The chain joins TRBV9 to TRBJ2-2; 7 nucleotides line up with TRBD1. The germline CDR1 and CDR2 sequences are SGDLS and YYNGEE. This CDR3 is 16 amino acids long. With 4 bases clipped from V and 4 bases from J, the junction kept 10 bases outside the gene matches. CDR3 amino acids: CASSLLGAGGTGELFF. In DNA form, the CDR3 reads TGTGCCAGCAGCCTCCTGGGGGCAGGGGGCACCGGGGAGCTGTTTTTT.

The chain uses TRBV18 and TRBJ2-7, with 7 bases aligning to TRBD1. The germline gives CDR1 KGHSH, CDR2 LQKENI. This CDR3 is built from 15 residues. Losses at the gene ends were 0 bases for V and 3 bases for J; bases not matched to a gene: 5. This CDR3 reads CASSPPSQGDYEQYF. CDR3 DNA: TGTGCCAGCTCACCACCGAGTCAGGGGGACTACGAGCAGTACTTC.

The chain combines TRBV27 with TRBJ2-7; 9 nucleotides align to TRBD1. V lost 6 bases to trimming and J lost 4 bases; unmatched junction nucleotides: 10. Germline-derived CDR1 and CDR2 are MNHEY and SMNVEV (reference sequence). This CDR3 region has 15 residues. The CDR3 loop reads CASSGGTGFSYEQYF. The CDR3 nucleotides read TGTGCCAGCAGCGGAGGGACAGGGTTTTCGTACGAGCAGTACTTC.

The chain has TRBV12-3 or TRBV12-4 and TRBJ2-7; tentatively, D is TRBD2 (6 bases). CDR3 length: 13 residues. Trimming stripped 5 bases from V and 3 bases from J, with 11 bases between. The chain's CDR3 is CASSQGLSYEQYF. The CDR3 region has the DNA TGTGCCAGCAGTCAGGGACTTAGCTACGAGCAGTACTTC.

CDR3 sequence: CASSSGLAGDNEQFF. CDR3 coding DNA: TGCGCCAGCAGCTCGGGACTAGCGGGGGACAATGAGCAGTTCTTC. J is TRBJ2-1 and V is TRBV5-1; the match to TRBD2 covers 14 bases. The V segment lost 3 bases and the J segment 5 bases; nucleotides outside the gene matches: 1. The CDR3 extends over 15 amino acids. Germline values: CDR1 SGHRS, CDR2 YFSETQ.

The V gene is TRBV5-1, the J gene TRBJ2-5; 12 nucleotides line up with TRBD1. Germline CDR1 SGHRS, CDR2 YFSETQ. This CDR3 has 17 residues. V gave up 3 bases and J gave up 1 base; unmatched junction bases: 7. CDR3 DNA: TGCGCCAGCAGCTCGGGACAGGGGGCTATTGGCCAAGAGACCCAGTACTTC. It translates to CASSSGQGAIGQETQYF.

The chain is built from TRBV24-1 and TRBJ2-1; tentative D call: TRBD2 (6 bases). CDR3 size: 13 residues. From germline, CDR1 is KGHDR and CDR2 SFDVKD. Trimming left V 2 bases short and J 6 bases short, with 7 bases between. Written as DNA, the CDR3 is TGTGCCACCAGTGATTCCGGGAGCAATGAGCAGTTCTTC. Its protein is CATSDSGSNEQFF.

This chain links TRBV5-1 with TRBJ2-1; 13 bases line up with TRBD2. Germline V lookup: CDR1 SGHRS, CDR2 YFSETQ. V lost 4 bases, J lost 7 bases, and 5 bases stayed unmatched. The CDR3 length is 15 residues. This CDR3 reads CASSPTSGGANEQFF. CDR3 coding DNA: TGCGCCAGCAGCCCCACTAGCGGGGGGGCGAATGAGCAGTTCTTC.